This TCR beta chain was captured by sequencing in a study of spatial heterogeneity in lung cancer. TCRdb analysed the 5' RACE reads with MiXCR anew, one entry per CDR3 protein. This sample has some 6,900 distinct CDR3 sequences, with around 4.3% found just once. This clonotype showed up many times. Time point here: sample taken at primary tumor resection. The input material, whole RNA from tumor, nontumor lung or frozen PBMC, was sequenced unsorted. This specimen consisted of normal lung tissue next to the tumor, obtained at surgery. The receptor was derived from a female donor with early-stage non-small cell lung cancer.

The CDR3 sequence is CASSEAEDGELFF. In DNA form, the CDR3 reads TGTGCCAGCAGTGAAGCGGAGGACGGGGAGCTGTTTTTT. The chain recombines TRBV2 with TRBJ2-2, with D perhaps matching TRBD2 (5 bases). Trimming pared 0 bases from V and 7 bases from J, leaving 6 bases between. Germline loops: CDR1 SNHLY, CDR2 FYNNEI. This CDR3 is 13 amino acids long.